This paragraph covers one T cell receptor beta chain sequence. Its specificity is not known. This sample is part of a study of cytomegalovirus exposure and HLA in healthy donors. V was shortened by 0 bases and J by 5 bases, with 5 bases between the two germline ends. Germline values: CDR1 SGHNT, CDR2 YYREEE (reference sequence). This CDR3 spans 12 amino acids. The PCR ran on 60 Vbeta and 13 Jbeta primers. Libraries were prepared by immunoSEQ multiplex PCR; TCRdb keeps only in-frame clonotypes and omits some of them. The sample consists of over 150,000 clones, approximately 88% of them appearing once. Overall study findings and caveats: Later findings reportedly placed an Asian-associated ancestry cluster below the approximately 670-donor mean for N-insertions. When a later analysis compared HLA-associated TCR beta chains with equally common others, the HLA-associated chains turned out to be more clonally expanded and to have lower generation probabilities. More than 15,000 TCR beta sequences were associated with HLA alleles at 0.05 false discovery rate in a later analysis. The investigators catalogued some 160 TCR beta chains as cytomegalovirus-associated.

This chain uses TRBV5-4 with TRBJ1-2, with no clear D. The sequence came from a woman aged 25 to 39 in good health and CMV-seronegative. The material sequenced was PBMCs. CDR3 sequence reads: CASSLGDYGYTF. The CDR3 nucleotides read TGTGCCAGCAGCTTGGGCGATTATGGCTACACCTTC.